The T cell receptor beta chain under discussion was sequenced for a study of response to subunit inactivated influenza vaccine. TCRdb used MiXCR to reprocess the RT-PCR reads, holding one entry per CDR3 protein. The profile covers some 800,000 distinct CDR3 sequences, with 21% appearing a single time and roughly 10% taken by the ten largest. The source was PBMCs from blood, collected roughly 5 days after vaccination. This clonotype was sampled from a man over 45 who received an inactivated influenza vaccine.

Here the CDR3 reads CASRTPTGRDEQFF. As DNA, the CDR3 is TGTGCCAGCAGAACCCCAACAGGGAGGGATGAGCAGTTCTTC. The V and J genes are TRBV28 and TRBJ2-1; the D gene is possibly TRBD2 (7 bases). CDR1 MDHEN and CDR2 SYDVKM come from the germline V gene. The CDR3 covers 14 residues. Trimming removed 6 bases at V and 8 bases at J, with 17 bases between.